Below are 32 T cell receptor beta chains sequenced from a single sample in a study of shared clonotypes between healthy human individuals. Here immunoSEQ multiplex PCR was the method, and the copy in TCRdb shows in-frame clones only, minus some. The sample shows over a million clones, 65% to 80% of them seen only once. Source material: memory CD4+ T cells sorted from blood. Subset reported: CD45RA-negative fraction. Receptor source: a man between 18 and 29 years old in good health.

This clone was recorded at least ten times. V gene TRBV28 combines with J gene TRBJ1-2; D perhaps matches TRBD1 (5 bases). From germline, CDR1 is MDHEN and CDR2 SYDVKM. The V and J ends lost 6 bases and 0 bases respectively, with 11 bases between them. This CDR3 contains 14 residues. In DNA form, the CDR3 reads TGTGCCAGCAGGCCCGGGGCCCCTAACTATGGCTACACCTTC. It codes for CASRPGAPNYGYTF.

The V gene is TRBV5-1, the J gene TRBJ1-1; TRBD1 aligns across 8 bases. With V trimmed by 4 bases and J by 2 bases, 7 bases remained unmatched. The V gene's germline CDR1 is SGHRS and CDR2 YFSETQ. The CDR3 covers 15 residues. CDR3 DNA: TGCGCCAGCAGCCCGGCGGACAGGGCTAACACTGAAGCTTTCTTT. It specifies CASSPADRANTEAFF. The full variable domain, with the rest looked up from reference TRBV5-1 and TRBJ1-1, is KAGVTQTPRYLIKTRGQQVTLSCSPISGHRSVSWYQQTPGQGLQFLFEYFSETQRNKGNFPGRFSGRQFSNSRSEMNVSTLELGDSALYLCASSPADRANTEAFFGQGTRLTVV.

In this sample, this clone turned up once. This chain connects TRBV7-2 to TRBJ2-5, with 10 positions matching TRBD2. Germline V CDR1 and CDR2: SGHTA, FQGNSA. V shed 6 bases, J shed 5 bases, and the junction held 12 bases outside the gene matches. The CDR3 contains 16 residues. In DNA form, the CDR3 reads TGTGCCAGCAGTTTTTTCGAGCGGGAGGGATCCGAGACCCAGTACTTC. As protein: CASSFFEREGSETQYF.

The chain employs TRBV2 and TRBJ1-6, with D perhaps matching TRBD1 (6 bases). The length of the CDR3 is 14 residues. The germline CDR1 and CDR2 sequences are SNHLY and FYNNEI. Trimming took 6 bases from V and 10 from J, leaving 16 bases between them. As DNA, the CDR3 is TGTGCCAGCAGCGCTACAGGGAGTTCGTCACCCCTCCACTTT. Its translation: CASSATGSSSPLHF.

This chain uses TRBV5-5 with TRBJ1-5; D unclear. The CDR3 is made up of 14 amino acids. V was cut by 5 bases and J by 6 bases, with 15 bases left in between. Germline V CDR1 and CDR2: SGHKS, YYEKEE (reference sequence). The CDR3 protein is CASSRTAASQPQHF. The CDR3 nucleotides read TGTGCCAGCAGTCGGACGGCTGCCTCTCAGCCCCAGCATTTT.

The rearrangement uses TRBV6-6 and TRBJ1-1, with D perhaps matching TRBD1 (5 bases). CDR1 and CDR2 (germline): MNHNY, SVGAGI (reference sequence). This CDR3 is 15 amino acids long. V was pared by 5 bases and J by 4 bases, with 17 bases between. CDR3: CASSVHRGRSTEAFF. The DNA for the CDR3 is TGTGCCAGCAGTGTCCACCGGGGGAGAAGCACTGAAGCTTTCTTT.

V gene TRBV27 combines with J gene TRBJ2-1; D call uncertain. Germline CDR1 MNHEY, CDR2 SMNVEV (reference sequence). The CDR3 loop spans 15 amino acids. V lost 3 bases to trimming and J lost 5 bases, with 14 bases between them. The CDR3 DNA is TGTGCCAGCAGTTTCCTCGTTAGACGGGACAATGAGCAGTTCTTC. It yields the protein CASSFLVRRDNEQFF.

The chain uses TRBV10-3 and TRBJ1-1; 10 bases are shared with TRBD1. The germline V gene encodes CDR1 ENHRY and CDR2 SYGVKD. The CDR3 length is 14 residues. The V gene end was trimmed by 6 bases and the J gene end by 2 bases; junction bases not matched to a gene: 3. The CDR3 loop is CAIRGTGDNTEAFF. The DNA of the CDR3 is TGTGCCATCAGGGGGACAGGGGATAACACTGAAGCTTTCTTT.

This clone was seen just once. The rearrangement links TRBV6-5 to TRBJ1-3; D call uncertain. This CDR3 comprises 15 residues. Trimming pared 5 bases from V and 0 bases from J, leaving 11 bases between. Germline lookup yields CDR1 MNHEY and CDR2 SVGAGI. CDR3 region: CASSRDPGSGNTIYF. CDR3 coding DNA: TGTGCCAGCAGTCGCGACCCGGGCTCTGGAAACACCATATATTTT.

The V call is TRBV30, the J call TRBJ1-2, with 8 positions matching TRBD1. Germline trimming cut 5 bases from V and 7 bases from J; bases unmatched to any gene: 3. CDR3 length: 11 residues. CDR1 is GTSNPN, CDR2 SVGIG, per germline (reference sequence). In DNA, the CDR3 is TGTGCCTGGGACAGGGGAGTTGGCTACACCTTC. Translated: CAWDRGVGYTF.

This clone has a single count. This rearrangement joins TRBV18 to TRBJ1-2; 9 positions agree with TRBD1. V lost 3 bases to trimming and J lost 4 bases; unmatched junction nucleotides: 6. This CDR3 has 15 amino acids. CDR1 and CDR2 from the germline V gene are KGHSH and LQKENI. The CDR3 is CASSPGQGLGYGYTF. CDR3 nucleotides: TGTGCCAGCTCACCGGGACAGGGATTGGGCTATGGCTACACCTTC. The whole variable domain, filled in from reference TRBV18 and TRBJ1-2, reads NAGVMQNPRHLVRRRGQEARLRCSPMKGHSHVYWYRQLPEEGLKFMVYLQKENIIDESGMPKERFSAEFPKEGPSILRIQQVVRGDSAAYFCASSPGQGLGYGYTFGSGTRLTVV.

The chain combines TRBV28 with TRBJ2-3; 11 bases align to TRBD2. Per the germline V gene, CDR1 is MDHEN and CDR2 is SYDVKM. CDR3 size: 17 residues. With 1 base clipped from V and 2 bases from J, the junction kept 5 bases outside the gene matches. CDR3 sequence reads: CASSLSSSGGLTDTQYF. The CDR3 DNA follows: TGTGCCAGCAGTTTATCGTCTAGCGGGGGGCTCACAGATACGCAGTATTTT. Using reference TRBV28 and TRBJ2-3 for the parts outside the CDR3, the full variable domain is DVKVTQSSRYLVKRTGEKVFLECVQDMDHENMFWYRQDPGLGLRLIYFSYDVKMKEKGDIPEGYSVSREKKERFSLILESASTNQTSMYLCASSLSSSGGLTDTQYFGPGTRLTVL.

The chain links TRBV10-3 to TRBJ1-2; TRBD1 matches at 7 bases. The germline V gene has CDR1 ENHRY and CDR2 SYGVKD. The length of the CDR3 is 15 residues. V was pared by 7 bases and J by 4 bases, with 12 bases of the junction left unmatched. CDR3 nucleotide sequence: TGTGCCATCACCCAAGACAGGGTTGGGACCTATGGCTACACCTTC. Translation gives CAITQDRVGTYGYTF.

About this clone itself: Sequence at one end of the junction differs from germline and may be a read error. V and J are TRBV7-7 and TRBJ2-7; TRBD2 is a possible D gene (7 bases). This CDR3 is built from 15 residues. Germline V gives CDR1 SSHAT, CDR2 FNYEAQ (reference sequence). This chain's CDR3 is CASSRGATGPYEQYF. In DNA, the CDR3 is TGTGCTAGCAGCCGGGGGGCCACGGGCCCCTACGAGCAGTACTTC.

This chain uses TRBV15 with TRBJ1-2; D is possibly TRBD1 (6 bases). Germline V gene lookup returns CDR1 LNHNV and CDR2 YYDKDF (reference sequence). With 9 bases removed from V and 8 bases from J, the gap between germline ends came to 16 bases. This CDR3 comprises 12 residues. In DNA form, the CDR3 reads TGTGCCACGACCGGGGGCCAAGGAGGCTACACCTTC. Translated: CATTGGQGGYTF.

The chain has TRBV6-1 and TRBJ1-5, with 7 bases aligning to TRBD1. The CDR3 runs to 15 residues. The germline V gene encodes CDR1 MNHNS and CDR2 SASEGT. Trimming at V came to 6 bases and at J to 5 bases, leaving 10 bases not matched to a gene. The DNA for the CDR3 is TGTGCCAGCAGGCAGACAGGGTCTTGGGATCAGCCCCAGCATTTT. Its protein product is CASRQTGSWDQPQHF.

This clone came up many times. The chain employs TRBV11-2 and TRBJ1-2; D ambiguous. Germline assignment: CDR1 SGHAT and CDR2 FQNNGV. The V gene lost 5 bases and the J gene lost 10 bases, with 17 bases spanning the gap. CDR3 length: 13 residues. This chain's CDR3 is CASSGDGNTAYTF. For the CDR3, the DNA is TGTGCCAGCAGCGGAGACGGAAACACGGCCTACACCTTC.

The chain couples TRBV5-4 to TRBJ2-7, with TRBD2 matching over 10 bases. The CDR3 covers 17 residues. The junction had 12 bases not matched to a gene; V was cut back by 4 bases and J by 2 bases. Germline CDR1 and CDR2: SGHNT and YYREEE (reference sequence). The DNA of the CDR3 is TGTGCCAGCAGCCCCGGCTTGAGCGGGAGGGCCGCCTACGAGCAGTACTTC. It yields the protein CASSPGLSGRAAYEQYF.

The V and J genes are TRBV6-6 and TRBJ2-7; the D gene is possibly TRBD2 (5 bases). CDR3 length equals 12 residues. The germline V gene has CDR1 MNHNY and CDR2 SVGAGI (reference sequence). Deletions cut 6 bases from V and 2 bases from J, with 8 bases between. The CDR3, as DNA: TGTGCCAGCAGCGGGAATACCTACGAGCAGTACTTC. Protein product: CASSGNTYEQYF.

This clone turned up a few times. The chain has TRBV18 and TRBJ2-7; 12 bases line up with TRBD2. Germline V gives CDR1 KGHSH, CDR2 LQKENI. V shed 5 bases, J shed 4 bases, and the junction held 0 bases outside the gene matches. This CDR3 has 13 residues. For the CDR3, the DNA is TGTGCCAGCTCAGGACTAGCGGGATACGAGCAGTACTTC. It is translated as CASSGLAGYEQYF. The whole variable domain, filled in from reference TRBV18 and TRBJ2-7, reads NAGVMQNPRHLVRRRGQEARLRCSPMKGHSHVYWYRQLPEEGLKFMVYLQKENIIDESGMPKERFSAEFPKEGPSILRIQQVVRGDSAAYFCASSGLAGYEQYFGPGTRLTVT.

DNA of the CDR3: TGCGCCAGTAACGACGGATCCTACAATGAGCAGTTCTTC. Translating it yields CASNDGSYNEQFF. The chain joins TRBV5-1 to TRBJ2-1; D uncertain. V was trimmed by 8 bases and J by 1 base, leaving 10 bases between them. The length of the CDR3 is 13 residues. Per germline, CDR1 SGHRS and CDR2 YFSETQ.

CDR3 nucleotide sequence: TGTGCCAGCAGCTTAGAAAAATTCACTGAAGCTTTCTTT. It specifies CASSLEKFTEAFF. V and J are TRBV11-2 and TRBJ1-1; D is unresolved. Trimming took 0 bases from V and 4 from J, leaving 6 bases between them. Germline lookup yields CDR1 SGHAT and CDR2 FQNNGV. The CDR3 covers 13 residues.

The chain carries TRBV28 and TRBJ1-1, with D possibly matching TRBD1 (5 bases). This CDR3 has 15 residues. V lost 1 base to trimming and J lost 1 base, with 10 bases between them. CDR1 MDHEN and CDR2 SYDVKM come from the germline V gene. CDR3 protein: CASSLFRQGNTEAFF. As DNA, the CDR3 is TGTGCCAGCAGTTTATTTCGGCAGGGGAACACTGAAGCTTTCTTT.

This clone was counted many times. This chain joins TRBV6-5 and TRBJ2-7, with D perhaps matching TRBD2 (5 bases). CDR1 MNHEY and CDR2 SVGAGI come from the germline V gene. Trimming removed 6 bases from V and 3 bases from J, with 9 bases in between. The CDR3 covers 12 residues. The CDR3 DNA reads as TGTGCCAGCAGCCCTCGGGGCTACGAGCAGTACTTC. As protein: CASSPRGYEQYF.

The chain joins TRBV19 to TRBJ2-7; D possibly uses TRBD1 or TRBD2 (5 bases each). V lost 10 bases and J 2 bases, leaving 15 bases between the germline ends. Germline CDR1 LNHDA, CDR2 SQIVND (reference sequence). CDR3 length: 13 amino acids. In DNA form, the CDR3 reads TGTGCCACCCGGGATGGGGCCACCTACGAGCAGTACTTC. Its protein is CATRDGATYEQYF.

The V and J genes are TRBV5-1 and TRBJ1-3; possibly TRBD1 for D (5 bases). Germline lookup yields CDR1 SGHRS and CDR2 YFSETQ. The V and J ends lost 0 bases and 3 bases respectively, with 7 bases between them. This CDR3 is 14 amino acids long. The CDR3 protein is CASSLAGNGNTIYF. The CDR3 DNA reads TGCGCCAGCAGCTTGGCAGGGAATGGAAACACCATATATTTT.

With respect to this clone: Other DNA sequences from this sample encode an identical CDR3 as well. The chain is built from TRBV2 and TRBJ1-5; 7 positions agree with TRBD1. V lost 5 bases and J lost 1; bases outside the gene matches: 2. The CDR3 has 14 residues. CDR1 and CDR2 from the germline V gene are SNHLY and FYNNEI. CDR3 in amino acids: CASSRDRSNQPQHF. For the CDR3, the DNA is TGTGCCAGCAGTAGGGACAGAAGCAATCAGCCCCAGCATTTT.

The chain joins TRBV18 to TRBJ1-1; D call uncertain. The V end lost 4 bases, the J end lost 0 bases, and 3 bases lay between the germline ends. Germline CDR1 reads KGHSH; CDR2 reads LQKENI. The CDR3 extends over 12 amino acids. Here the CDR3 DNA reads TGTGCCAGCTCACGATTGAACACTGAAGCTTTCTTT. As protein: CASSRLNTEAFF. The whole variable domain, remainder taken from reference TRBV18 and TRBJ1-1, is NAGVMQNPRHLVRRRGQEARLRCSPMKGHSHVYWYRQLPEEGLKFMVYLQKENIIDESGMPKERFSAEFPKEGPSILRIQQVVRGDSAAYFCASSRLNTEAFFGQGTRLTVV.

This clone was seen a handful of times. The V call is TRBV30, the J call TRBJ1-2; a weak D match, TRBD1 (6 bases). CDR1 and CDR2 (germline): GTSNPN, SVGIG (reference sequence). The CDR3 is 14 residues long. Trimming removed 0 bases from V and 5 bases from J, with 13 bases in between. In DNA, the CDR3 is TGTGCCTGGAGTGTACAGGGTGAGCTGTATGGCTACACCTTC. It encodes CAWSVQGELYGYTF.

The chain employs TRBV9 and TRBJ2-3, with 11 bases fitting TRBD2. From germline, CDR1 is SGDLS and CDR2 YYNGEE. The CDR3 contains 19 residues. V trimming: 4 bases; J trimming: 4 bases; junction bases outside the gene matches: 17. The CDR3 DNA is TGTGCCAGCAGCCCCTTAGGGGTGCTAGCGGGGGGTCGTGCAGATACGCAGTATTTT. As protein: CASSPLGVLAGGRADTQYF.

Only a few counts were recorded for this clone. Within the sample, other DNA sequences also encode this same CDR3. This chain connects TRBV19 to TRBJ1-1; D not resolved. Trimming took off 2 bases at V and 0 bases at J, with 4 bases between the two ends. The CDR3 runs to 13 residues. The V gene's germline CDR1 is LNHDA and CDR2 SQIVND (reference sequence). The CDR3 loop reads CASSISMNTEAFF. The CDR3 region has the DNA TGTGCCAGTAGTATATCCATGAACACTGAAGCTTTCTTT.

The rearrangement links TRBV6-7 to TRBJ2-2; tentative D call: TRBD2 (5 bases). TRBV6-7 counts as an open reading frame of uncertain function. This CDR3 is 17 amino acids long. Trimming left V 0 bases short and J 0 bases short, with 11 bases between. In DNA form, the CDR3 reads TGTGCCAGCAGTTACTCGTTAGGAGGCCCGAACACCGGGGAGCTGTTTTTT. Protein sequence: CASSYSLGGPNTGELFF.